Each of the 9 T cell receptor delta chains below was sequenced from the same sample in a study of human gamma delta and Vdelta1 T cells. TCRdb called clones from the PCR reads again using CATT. The sample lists about 6,100 delta-chain clones, roughly a tenth occurring once. The specimen sequenced was naive CD27+ Vdelta1 gamma-delta T cells from blood. These receptors were collected from a human donor in good health.

This clone has more than one count but fewer than ten. A far bigger clonotype differs at one base, so this is likely a read error. In the same sample, other DNA sequences code for this CDR3. The V and J genes are TRDV1 and TRDJ1; D gene ambiguous. Germline CDR1 and CDR2: TSWWSYY and QGS. The CDR3 is made up of 21 amino acids. CDR3: CALGASNQLRARTSYTDKLIF. The CDR3, as DNA: TGTGCTCTTGGGGCCTCCAATCAACTTCGGGCCCGTACTTCGTACACTGATAAACTCATCTTT.

By frequency in the sample, this clone is medium-sized (0.01 to 0.1%). The sample carries other DNA sequences with the same CDR3. The V and J genes are TRDV1 and TRDJ1; 7 nucleotides match TRDD3. V dropped 1 base and J dropped 5; count of bases not matched to a gene: 10. Germline V gene sequence: CDR1 TSWWSYY, CDR2 QGS. This CDR3 is 16 amino acids long. This CDR3 is CALGERGRGDRDKLIF. The CDR3 DNA sequence: TGTGCTCTTGGGGAACGAGGCCGGGGGGATCGGGATAAACTCATCTTT.

This clone was seen only a few times. It may be a read error: a sequence one base away is much more abundant. Other DNA sequences within the sample encode an identical CDR3. The chain combines TRDV1 with TRDJ1, with 8 bases aligning to TRDD3. This CDR3 region has 17 residues. Germline V gene data show CDR1 as TSWWSYY and CDR2 as QGS. The CDR3 region is CALGGRLGGPYTDKLIF. CDR3 bases: TGCGCTCTTGGGGGGCGACTGGGGGGCCCCTACACCGATAAACTCATCTTT.

This clone was counted a few times. The protein given by TCRdb reflects a much larger clone and differs at residue 17 from this DNA's translation, likely from a read error; the protein shown is the DNA's translation. The chain carries TRDV1 and TRDJ1; tentatively, D is TRDD2 (6 bases). CDR3 length: 19 amino acids. Germline values: CDR1 TSWWSYY, CDR2 QGS. CDR3 in amino acids: CALGESTFPRTAGRRKPIF. CDR3 coding DNA: TGTGCTCTTGGGGAATCGACCTTTCCTAGGACCGCGGGGCGAAGGAAACCCATCTTT.

This rearrangement joins TRDV1 to TRDJ1, with 9 bases aligning to TRDD3. The CDR3 is 26 amino acids. From germline, CDR1 is TSWWSYY and CDR2 QGS. V lost 0 bases and J lost 2; bases outside the gene matches: 34. The CDR3: CALGELGGRLGDAFRIRQRVTDKLIF. DNA for the CDR3: TGTGCTCTTGGGGAACTGGGGGGGCGGCTGGGGGATGCGTTTCGGATTCGGCAGCGAGTAACCGATAAACTCATCTTT.

This clone has just a few counts. V gene TRDV1 combines with J gene TRDJ1; 8 positions agree with TRDD3. Germline loops: CDR1 TSWWSYY, CDR2 QGS. This CDR3 is built from 22 residues. With 1 base clipped from V and 0 bases from J, the junction kept 22 bases outside the gene matches. CDR3 bases: TGTGCTCTTGGGGAACGGGGGGGGCGTCCTACGGGTTGGGGGATGAACACCGATAAACTCATCTTT. Translated, it gives CALGERGGRPTGWGMNTDKLIF.

This clone was counted between two and nine times. V usage is TRDV1 and J usage is TRDJ1, with 7 positions matching TRDD3. This CDR3 region has 15 residues. From germline, CDR1 is TSWWSYY and CDR2 QGS. Trimming removed 3 bases from V and 7 bases from J; junction bases left unmatched: 11. The CDR3 protein is CALGDFRRGYGKLIF. Written as DNA, the CDR3 is TGTGCTCTTGGGGATTTTAGACGAGGATACGGTAAACTCATCTTT.

This clone was seen a handful of times. A read error likely explains why the TCRdb protein, taken from a much larger clone, differs from this DNA's translation at residue 9; the protein shown is translated from the DNA. The genes are TRDV2 and TRDJ1; perhaps TRDD3 as D (5 bases). V was shortened by 3 bases and J by 11 bases, with 24 bases between the two germline ends. Germline V gives CDR1 GEAIGNYY, CDR2 EKD. The CDR3 extends over 15 amino acids. The CDR3 region has the DNA TGTGCCTGTGACTCCACACGGGGGGTACCTAAGAGGCTCATCTTT. Amino acids: CACDSTRGVPKRLIF.

Remarks on this clone: This likely came from a read error, as a far larger clone is one base away. This specimen includes other DNA sequences encoding the same CDR3. The V and J genes are TRDV1 and TRDJ1; 9 nucleotides line up with TRDD2. J was trimmed by 8 bases and V by 6 bases; bases with no gene match: 46. Germline V lookup: CDR1 TSWWSYY, CDR2 QGS. This CDR3 comprises 26 residues. CDR3 DNA sequence: TGTGCTCTTGGACCTCGAGCCTTCCTACGTTTTTCGAGGGAGGAACGTAGGGCTGGGGGGAAAGAGAAACTCATCTTT. Amino acid sequence: CALGPRAFLRFSREERRAGGKEKLIF.